This T cell receptor beta chain was sequenced in a study of shared clonotypes between healthy human individuals. Turning to the study itself: Samples came from two female and a few male donors aged 18 to 49. Study-level points and caveats: Generation probability values for non-shared clonotypes were lower than those for clonotypes shared by all four donors. An anticipated effect of sequencing depth on clonotype sharing among donors was recognized.

Remarks on this clone: Its antigen is as yet unknown.

Study processing details: Quality scores were absent from the junction-only immunoSEQ sequences, so filtering differed. Measured with immunoSEQ multiplex PCR; TCRdb has only the in-frame clones, and not every one. Clone size and V and J calls were adopted from that table, with D and trimming inferred from the DNA. Among about 2,500,000 clones, more than 80% were seen once, and the ten largest hold over 0.12%. The receptor comes from a man between 18 and 35 years old in good health. The sequencing input was naive CD4+ T cells sorted from blood. Subset denoted: CD45RA+ positively selected.

The CDR3 region is CASSQDRGTGAFF. CDR3 nucleotide sequence: TGCGCCAGCAGCCAAGATCGTGGGACAGGGGCCTTTTTT. The chain uses TRBV4-1 and TRBJ1-4, with 10 bases fitting TRBD1. The J segment lost 17 bases and the V segment lost 0 bases, leaving 6 bases of the junction unmatched. This CDR3 comprises 13 residues. CDR1 is MGHRA, CDR2 YSYEKL, per germline.